Below are 12 T cell receptor beta chains sequenced from a single sample in a study of T-cell reconstitution after alpha-beta-depleted transplantation in children. As it was prepared, the TCRbeta library received unique molecular identifiers. A single record per CDR3 protein comes from TCRdb applying MiXCR to the PCR reads. Here the sample spans hundreds of thousands of distinct CDR3 sequences, around 10% being singletons. Sequenced material: peripheral blood, taken 180 days after TCRalphabeta/CD19-depleted stem cell transplant. The receptors originated from a male patient aged 2 to 9 who had a stem cell transplant for chronic granulomatous disease, so the T cells may come from the graft donor.

Comment on this clonotype: This clone may be a read error of a much larger clone one base away. The gene calls are TRBV7-8 and TRBJ1-5; D remains ambiguous. V was pared by 5 bases and J by 1 base, with 18 bases between. Germline V CDR1 and CDR2: SGHVS, FQNEAQ. The length of the CDR3 is 17 residues. In DNA, the CDR3 is TGTGCCAGCAGCCCGGGCTGGAGGCCGGAAAGCAATCAGCCCCAGCATTTT. This codes for CASSPGWRPESNQPQHF. Supplemented by reference TRBV7-8 and TRBJ1-5, the full variable domain reads GAGVSQSPRYKVAKRGQDVALRCDPISGHVSLFWYQQALGQGPEFLTYFQNEAQLDKSGLPSDRFFAERPEGSVSTLKIQRTQQEDSAVYLCASSPGWRPESNQPQHFGDGTRLSIL.

This clonotype has at least ten counts. V usage is TRBV20-1 and J usage is TRBJ2-2, with D maybe TRBD1 (6 bases). There are 13 residues in the CDR3. Looked up from germline, CDR1 is DFQATT and CDR2 is SNEGSKA (reference sequence). CDR3 DNA sequence: TGCAGCGCAGTTTCGCAGGGGACCGGGGAGCTGTTTTTT. It translates to CSAVSQGTGELFF.

This clonotype was seen only once. One base away lies a much larger clone, so this may be a sequencing read error. The rearrangement joins TRBV7-8 to TRBJ1-1, with D possibly TRBD1 on 5 matching bases. The germline gives CDR1 SGHVS, CDR2 FQNEAQ. CDR3 length equals 13 residues. The CDR3 spells CASILYGAAEAFF. The CDR3 bases are TGTGCCAGCATCTTATATGGGGCAGCTGAAGCTTTCTTT.

In this sample, this clonotype turned up many times. The rearrangement links TRBV10-3 to TRBJ2-7; tentative D call: TRBD2 (6 bases). Trimming pared 4 bases from V and 2 bases from J, leaving 12 bases between. The CDR3 totals 14 residues. Germline V gene lookup returns CDR1 ENHRY and CDR2 SYGVKD. For the CDR3, the DNA is TGTGCCATCAGTGGCGGGACGGACCCCTACGAGCAGTACTTC. Translated, it gives CAISGGTDPYEQYF.

This clonotype was recorded a few times. This sequence joins TRBV4-3 and TRBJ2-7; D is uncertain. Germline V gene lookup returns CDR1 LGHNA and CDR2 YSLEER. Between the trimmed V and J ends, which lost 5 bases and 4 bases, there was a span of 12 bases. CDR3 size: 13 residues. The CDR3 reads CASSENRAYEQYF. The CDR3 DNA sequence: TGCGCCAGCAGCGAGAACCGGGCGTACGAGCAGTACTTC.

This clonotype was picked up many times. The chain is built from TRBV11-2 and TRBJ1-4; 10 nucleotides align to TRBD1. This CDR3 spans 17 amino acids. Germline V gene lookup returns CDR1 SGHAT and CDR2 FQNNGV. V gave up 0 bases and J gave up 7 bases; unmatched junction bases: 8. The CDR3 is CASSLEFPGTGVEKLFF. The CDR3 region has the DNA TGTGCCAGCAGCTTAGAATTCCCTGGGACAGGGGTTGAAAAACTGTTTTTT.

J is TRBJ1-5 and V is TRBV7-8; the D is unclear. Germline V lookup: CDR1 SGHVS, CDR2 FQNEAQ. The CDR3 totals 16 residues. Trimming took off 5 bases at V and 0 bases at J, with 14 bases between the two ends. CDR3 residues: CASSLNSPYSNQPQHF. CDR3 in DNA: TGTGCCAGCAGCCTTAACAGCCCCTATAGCAATCAGCCCCAGCATTTT.

Comment on this clonotype: A much larger clonotype is one base distant, so this may be a read error. This chain joins TRBV6-1 and TRBJ2-1; TRBD2 might be the D (6 bases). This CDR3 is built from 15 residues. Trimming pared 4 bases from V and 5 bases from J, leaving 15 bases between. Germline CDR1 MNHNS, CDR2 SASEGT. The CDR3 here is CASSVSAGPNNEQFF. The CDR3 nucleotides are TGTGCCAGCAGTGTAAGTGCGGGACCCAACAATGAGCAGTTCTTC.

Ten or more counts support this clonotype. The chain carries TRBV14 and TRBJ1-6; D is uncertain. The germline CDR1 and CDR2 sequences are SGHDN and FVKESK. CDR3 length: 13 residues. V lost 3 bases to trimming and J lost 9 bases, with 9 bases between them. The CDR3 coding sequence is TGTGCCAGCAGCCATGGCCGAGCTTCACCCCTCCACTTT. Its translation is CASSHGRASPLHF.

Ten or more counts support this clonotype. CDR3 in DNA: TGCGCCAGCAGCGGGGGTCCCCACTCTGGAAACACCATATATTTT. Protein sequence: CASSGGPHSGNTIYF. The rearrangement joins TRBV5-1 to TRBJ1-3, with D perhaps TRBD1 (5 bases). The CDR3 is made up of 15 amino acids. The germline gives CDR1 SGHRS, CDR2 YFSETQ. The V end was cut by 4 bases, the J end by 0 bases, with 11 bases between.

Points on this clonotype: A much larger clone differs by one base, so this may be a read error. CDR3 loop: CTSSQGGTDTQYF. For the CDR3, the DNA is TGTACCAGCAGCCAAGGGGGCACAGATACGCAGTATTTT. V usage is TRBV7-3 and J usage is TRBJ2-3; tentatively, D is TRBD1 (5 bases). The CDR3 length is 13 residues. Germline CDR1 SGHTA, CDR2 FQGTGA.

This clonotype was detected many times. The chain uses TRBV4-1 and TRBJ2-1; D ambiguous. The CDR3 covers 16 residues. V was cut by 1 base and J by 1 base, with 11 bases left in between. Germline loops: CDR1 MGHRA, CDR2 YSYEKL. CDR3 nucleotide sequence: TGCGCCAGCAGCCAAGGACTGAAAATGTCCTACAATGAGCAGTTCTTC. Translating gives CASSQGLKMSYNEQFF.